Following are 13 T cell receptor beta chains from one sample sequenced in a study of cytotoxic CD8 clonotypes in ibrutinib-treated CLL. TCRdb's copy holds only in-frame clones and misses some; the assay was immunoSEQ multiplex PCR. The sample shows about 140,000 clones, approximately 80% of them seen only once. The source was PBMCs, collected after 12 months of ibrutinib treatment. The receptors originated from a human donor with chronic lymphocytic leukemia.

The chain links TRBV11-2 to TRBJ2-7, with D hard to call. The CDR3 is 11 amino acids. V dropped 4 bases and J dropped 0 bases, with 1 base sitting between them. Germline V lookup: CDR1 SGHAT, CDR2 FQNNGV. The CDR3 is CASSSSYEQYF. Written as DNA, the CDR3 is TGTGCCAGCAGCTCCTCCTACGAGCAGTACTTC.

This chain joins TRBV2 and TRBJ1-6; no firm D call. CDR1 is SNHLY and CDR2 is FYNNEI in the germline V gene. V lost 5 bases, J lost 7 bases, and 9 bases lay in between. There are 13 residues in the CDR3. DNA for the CDR3: TGTGCCAGCAGTTTGGACGGGAATTCACCCCTCCACTTT. Translating gives CASSLDGNSPLHF.

This chain links TRBV7-2 with TRBJ2-1; 9 bases fit TRBD2. Germline CDR1 is SGHTA and CDR2 is FQGNSA. V was clipped by 10 bases and J by 0 bases; unmatched bases: 10. The CDR3 totals 16 residues. This CDR3 is CAISAVAGVSYNEQFF. In nucleotides, the CDR3 is TGTGCCATCTCCGCCGTAGCGGGAGTCTCCTACAATGAGCAGTTCTTC. The variable domain in full, completed from reference TRBV7-2 and TRBJ2-1, reads GAGVSQSPSNKVTEKGKDVELRCDPISGHTALYWYRQSLGQGLEFLIYFQGNSAPDKSGLPSDRFSAERTGGSVSTLTIQRTQQEDSAVYLCAISAVAGVSYNEQFFGPGTRLTVL.

The chain combines TRBV7-2 with TRBJ2-7, with 10 bases matching TRBD1. This CDR3 region has 17 residues. The V and J ends lost 1 base and 0 bases, in that order; junction bases with no gene match: 6. Germline loops: CDR1 SGHTA, CDR2 FQGNSA. For the CDR3, the DNA is TGTGCCAGCAGCTTAGTAGGGGGACAGGGGAGCTCCTACGAGCAGTACTTC. Amino acid sequence: CASSLVGGQGSSYEQYF.

The gene calls are TRBV15 and TRBJ1-2; D not resolved. Trimming stripped 0 bases from V and 2 bases from J, with 7 bases between. Germline-derived CDR1 and CDR2 are LNHNV and YYDKDF (reference sequence). The CDR3 is 14 amino acids. CDR3 sequence: CATSRDRINYGYTF. DNA of the CDR3: TGTGCCACCAGCAGAGACAGAATAAACTATGGCTACACCTTC.

This chain links TRBV6-6 with TRBJ2-7; D assignment may be TRBD1 or TRBD2 (5 bases each). Germline CDR1 and CDR2: MNHNY and SVGAGI (reference sequence). The CDR3 runs 12 residues. Trimming took 2 bases from V and 6 from J, leaving 8 bases between them. DNA for the CDR3: TGTGCCAGCAGTTACGGGGGTTCCGAGCAGTACTTC. Translated, it gives CASSYGGSEQYF.

The chain recombines TRBV5-1 with TRBJ2-7, with D tentatively TRBD2 (6 bases). The length of the CDR3 is 11 residues. Trimming pared 3 bases from V and 7 bases from J, leaving 8 bases between. CDR1 is SGHRS and CDR2 is YFSETQ in the germline V gene. The CDR3 DNA sequence: TGCGCCAGCAGCTCTCGGGGGGAGCAGTACTTC. Residues: CASSSRGEQYF.

A few counts support this clone. This rearrangement joins TRBV4-2 to TRBJ2-3, with unresolved D. The V gene lost 0 bases and the J gene lost 7 bases, with 11 bases spanning the gap. This CDR3 contains 14 residues. Germline CDR1 reads LGHNA; CDR2 reads YNFKEQ. CDR3 DNA sequence: TGTGCCAGCAGCCAAGACACCGAACCCTATACGCAGTATTTT. This sequence encodes CASSQDTEPYTQYF.

The chain links TRBV11-2 to TRBJ1-2, with TRBD1 identical over 11 bases. This CDR3 has 17 residues. The trim removed 3 bases at V and 1 base at J, leaving 7 bases unmatched. In germline, CDR1 is SGHAT, CDR2 FQNNGV. The CDR3 region is CASSLHGTGGVNYGYTF. Written as DNA, the CDR3 is TGTGCCAGCAGCTTGCACGGGACAGGGGGGGTTAACTATGGCTACACCTTC.

There are a few counts of this clone. V and J are TRBV28 and TRBJ2-2; 7 bases line up with TRBD2. Germline CDR1 and CDR2: MDHEN and SYDVKM. The CDR3 covers 14 residues. V lost 6 bases, J lost 5 bases, and 6 bases stayed unmatched. The CDR3 is CASRDGGRTGELFF. In nucleotides, the CDR3 is TGTGCCAGCAGGGACGGGGGGAGGACCGGGGAGCTGTTTTTT.

The chain links TRBV15 to TRBJ1-5; TRBD1 is a possible D gene (6 bases). Germline lookup yields CDR1 LNHNV and CDR2 YYDKDF (reference sequence). This CDR3 has 16 residues. The V gene lost 4 bases and the J gene lost 0 bases, with 13 bases spanning the gap. CDR3 protein: CATSKTQGNSNQPQHF. The CDR3 coding sequence is TGTGCCACCAGCAAAACACAGGGAAATAGCAATCAGCCCCAGCATTTT.

This clone was picked up one time. The genes are TRBV28 and TRBJ2-2; 7 positions match TRBD1. Germline values: CDR1 MDHEN, CDR2 SYDVKM. The V and J ends lost 5 bases and 1 base, in that order; junction bases with no gene match: 1. The CDR3 totals 14 residues. Here the CDR3 DNA reads TGTGCCAGCAGTGGACAGGTGAACACCGGGGAGCTGTTTTTT. It translates to CASSGQVNTGELFF.

The J gene is TRBJ2-7, the V gene TRBV18; possible D gene TRBD2, 6 bases. The CDR3 length is 15 residues. Looked up from germline, CDR1 is KGHSH and CDR2 is LQKENI. The V and J ends lost 4 bases and 4 bases respectively, with 17 bases between them. The CDR3 DNA reads as TGTGCCAGCTCACTGTTGGGGGGTGAGGGTTACGAGCAGTACTTC. Residues: CASSLLGGEGYEQYF.